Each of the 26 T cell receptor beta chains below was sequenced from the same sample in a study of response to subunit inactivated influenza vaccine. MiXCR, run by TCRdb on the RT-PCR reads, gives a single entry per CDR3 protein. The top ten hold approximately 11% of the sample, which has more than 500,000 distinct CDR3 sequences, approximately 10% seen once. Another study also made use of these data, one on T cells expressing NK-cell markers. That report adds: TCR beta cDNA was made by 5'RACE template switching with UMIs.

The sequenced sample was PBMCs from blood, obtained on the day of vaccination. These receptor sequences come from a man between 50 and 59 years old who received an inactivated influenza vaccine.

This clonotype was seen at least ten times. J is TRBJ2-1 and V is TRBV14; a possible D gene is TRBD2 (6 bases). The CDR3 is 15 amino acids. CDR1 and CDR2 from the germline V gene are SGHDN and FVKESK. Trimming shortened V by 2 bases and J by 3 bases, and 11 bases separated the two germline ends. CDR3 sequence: CASSQTGGSYNEQFF. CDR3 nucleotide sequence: TGTGCCAGCAGCCAAACCGGGGGAAGCTACAATGAGCAGTTCTTC.

The CDR3 region has the DNA TGCAGCGTTGGACAGGGGAGTCCTGAAGCTTTCTTT. Residues: CSVGQGSPEAFF. This chain uses TRBV29-1 with TRBJ1-1; TRBD1 matches at 8 bases. The CDR3 runs 12 residues. V was pared by 4 bases and J by 6 bases, with 4 bases of the junction left unmatched. Per the germline V gene, CDR1 is SQVTM and CDR2 is ANQGSEA.

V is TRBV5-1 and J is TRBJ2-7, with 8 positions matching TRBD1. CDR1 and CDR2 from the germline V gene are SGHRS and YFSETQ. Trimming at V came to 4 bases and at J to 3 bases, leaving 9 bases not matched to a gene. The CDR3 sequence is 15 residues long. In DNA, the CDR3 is TGCGCCAGCAGCATACAGGGGGACGTGAACTACGAGCAGTACTTC. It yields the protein CASSIQGDVNYEQYF.

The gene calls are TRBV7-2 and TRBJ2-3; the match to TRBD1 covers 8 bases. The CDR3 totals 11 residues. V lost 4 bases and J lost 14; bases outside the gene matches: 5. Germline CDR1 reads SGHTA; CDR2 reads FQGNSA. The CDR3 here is CASSSDRVGYF. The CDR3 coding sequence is TGTGCCAGCAGCTCGGACAGGGTGGGGTATTTT.

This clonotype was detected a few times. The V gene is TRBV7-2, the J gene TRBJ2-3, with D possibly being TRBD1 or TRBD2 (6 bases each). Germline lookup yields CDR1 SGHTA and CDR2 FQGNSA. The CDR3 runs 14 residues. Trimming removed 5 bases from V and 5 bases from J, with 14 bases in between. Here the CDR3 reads CASSLEEGVDTQYF. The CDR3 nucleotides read TGTGCCAGCAGCCTGGAGGAGGGGGTAGATACGCAGTATTTT. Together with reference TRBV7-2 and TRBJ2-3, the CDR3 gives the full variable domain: GAGVSQSPSNKVTEKGKDVELRCDPISGHTALYWYRQSLGQGLEFLIYFQGNSAPDKSGLPSDRFSAERTGGSVSTLTIQRTQQEDSAVYLCASSLEEGVDTQYFGPGTRLTVL.

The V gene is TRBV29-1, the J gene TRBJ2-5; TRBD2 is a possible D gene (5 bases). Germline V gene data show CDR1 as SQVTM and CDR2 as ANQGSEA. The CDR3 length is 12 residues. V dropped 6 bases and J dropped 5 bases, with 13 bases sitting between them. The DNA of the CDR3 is TGCAGCGTGCTTACGGGCGGGGAGACCCAGTACTTC. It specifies CSVLTGGETQYF. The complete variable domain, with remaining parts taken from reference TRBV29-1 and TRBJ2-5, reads SAVISQKPSRDICQRGTSLTIQCQVDSQVTMMFWYRQQPGQSLTLIATANQGSEATYESGFVIDKFPISRPNLTFSTLTVSNMSPEDSSIYLCSVLTGGETQYFGPGTRLLVL.

The CDR3 sequence: CASSLEAPAGQFF. In DNA, the CDR3 is TGTGCCAGCAGCTTAGAAGCCCCAGCGGGGCAGTTCTTC. The genes are TRBV11-2 and TRBJ2-1; D is possibly TRBD2 (6 bases). Per the germline V gene, CDR1 is SGHAT and CDR2 is FQNNGV. The V gene lost 0 bases and the J gene lost 12 bases, with 12 bases spanning the gap. This CDR3 region has 13 residues.

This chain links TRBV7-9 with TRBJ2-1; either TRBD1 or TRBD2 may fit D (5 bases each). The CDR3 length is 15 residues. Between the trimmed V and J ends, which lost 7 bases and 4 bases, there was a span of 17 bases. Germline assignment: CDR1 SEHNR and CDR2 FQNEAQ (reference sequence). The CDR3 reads CASMAPGPGYNEQFF. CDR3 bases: TGTGCCAGCATGGCCCCGGGGCCTGGATACAATGAGCAGTTCTTC.

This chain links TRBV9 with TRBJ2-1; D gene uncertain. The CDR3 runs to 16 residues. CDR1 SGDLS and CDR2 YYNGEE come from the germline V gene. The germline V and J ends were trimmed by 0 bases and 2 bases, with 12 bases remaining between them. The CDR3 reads CASSVGVAAPYNEQFF. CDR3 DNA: TGTGCCAGCAGCGTAGGGGTTGCTGCCCCCTACAATGAGCAGTTCTTC.

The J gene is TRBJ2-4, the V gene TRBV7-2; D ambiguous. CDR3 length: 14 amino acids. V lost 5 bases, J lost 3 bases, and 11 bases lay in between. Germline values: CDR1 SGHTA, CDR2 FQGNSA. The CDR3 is CASSPLVGKNIQYF. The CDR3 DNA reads TGTGCCAGCAGCCCTCTTGTTGGCAAAAACATTCAGTACTTC.

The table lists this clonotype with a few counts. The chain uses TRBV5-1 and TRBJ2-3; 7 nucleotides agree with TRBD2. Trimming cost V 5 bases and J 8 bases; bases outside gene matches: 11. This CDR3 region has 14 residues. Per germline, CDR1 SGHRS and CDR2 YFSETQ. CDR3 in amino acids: CASRTSPRDGTQYF. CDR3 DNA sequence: TGCGCCAGCAGGACTAGCCCCCGGGACGGTACGCAGTATTTT.

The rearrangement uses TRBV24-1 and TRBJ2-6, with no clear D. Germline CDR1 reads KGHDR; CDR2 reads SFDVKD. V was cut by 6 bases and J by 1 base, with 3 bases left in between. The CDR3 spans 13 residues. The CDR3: CATSLSGANVLTF. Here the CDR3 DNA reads TGTGCCACCAGTTTATCTGGGGCCAACGTCCTGACTTTC.

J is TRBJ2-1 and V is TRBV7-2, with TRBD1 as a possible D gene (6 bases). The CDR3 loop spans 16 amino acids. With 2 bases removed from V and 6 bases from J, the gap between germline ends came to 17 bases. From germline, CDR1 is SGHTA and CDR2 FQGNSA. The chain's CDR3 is CASSLFGGGSRNEQFF. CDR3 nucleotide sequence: TGTGCCAGCAGCTTATTTGGTGGGGGCTCCCGCAATGAGCAGTTCTTC.

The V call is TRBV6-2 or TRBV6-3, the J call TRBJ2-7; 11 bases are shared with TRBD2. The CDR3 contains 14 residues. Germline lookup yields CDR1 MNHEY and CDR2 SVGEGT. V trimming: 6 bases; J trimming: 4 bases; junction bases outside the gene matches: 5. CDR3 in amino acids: CASRTSGISYEQYF. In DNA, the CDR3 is TGTGCCAGCAGGACTAGCGGGATATCTTACGAGCAGTACTTC.

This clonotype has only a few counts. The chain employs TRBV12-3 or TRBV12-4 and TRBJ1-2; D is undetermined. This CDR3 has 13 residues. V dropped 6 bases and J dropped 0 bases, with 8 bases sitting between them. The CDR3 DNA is TGTGCCAGCAGGGTGGATTCTAACTATGGCTACACCTTC. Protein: CASRVDSNYGYTF.

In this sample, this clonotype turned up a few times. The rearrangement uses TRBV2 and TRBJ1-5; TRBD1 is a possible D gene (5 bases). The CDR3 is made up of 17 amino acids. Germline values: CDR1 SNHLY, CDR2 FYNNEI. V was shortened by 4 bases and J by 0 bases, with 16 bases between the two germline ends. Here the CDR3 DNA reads TGTGCCAGCAGTGGGGCCGGGACCGGACATAGCAATCAGCCCCAGCATTTT. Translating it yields CASSGAGTGHSNQPQHF.

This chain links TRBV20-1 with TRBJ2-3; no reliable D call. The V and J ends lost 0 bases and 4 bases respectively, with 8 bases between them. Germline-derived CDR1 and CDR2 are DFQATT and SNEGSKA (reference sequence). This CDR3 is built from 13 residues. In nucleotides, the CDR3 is TGCAGTGCTAGAGATCTGGTGGCAGATACGCAGTATTTT. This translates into CSARDLVADTQYF.

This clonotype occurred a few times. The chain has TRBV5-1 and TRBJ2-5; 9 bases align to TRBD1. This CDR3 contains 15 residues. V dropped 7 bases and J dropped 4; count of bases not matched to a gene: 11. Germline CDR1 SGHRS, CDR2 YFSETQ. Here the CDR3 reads CASAETGGGGETQYF. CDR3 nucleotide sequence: TGCGCCAGCGCCGAGACAGGGGGAGGAGGAGAGACCCAGTACTTC.

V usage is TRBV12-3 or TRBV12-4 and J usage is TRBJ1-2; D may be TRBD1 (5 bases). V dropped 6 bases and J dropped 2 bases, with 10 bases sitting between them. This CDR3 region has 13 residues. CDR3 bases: TGTGCCAGCAGCGGGACGGACAACTATGGCTACACCTTC. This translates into CASSGTDNYGYTF.

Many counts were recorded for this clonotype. CDR3 residues: CASSFSPGGLIYGYTF. The CDR3 nucleotides are TGTGCCAGCAGTTTTTCTCCCGGGGGGCTGATCTATGGCTACACCTTC. This chain joins TRBV12-3 or TRBV12-4 and TRBJ1-2; maybe TRBD1 (6 bases). This CDR3 region has 16 residues. V shed 3 bases and J shed 4 bases, with 18 bases lying between them.

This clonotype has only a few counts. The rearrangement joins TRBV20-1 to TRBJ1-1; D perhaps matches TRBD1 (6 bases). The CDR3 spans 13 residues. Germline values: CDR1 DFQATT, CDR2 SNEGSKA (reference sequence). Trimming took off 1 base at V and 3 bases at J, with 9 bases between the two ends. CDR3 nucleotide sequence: TGCAGTGCTAGAGCCCGGACAGACACTGAAGCTTTCTTT. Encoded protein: CSARARTDTEAFF.

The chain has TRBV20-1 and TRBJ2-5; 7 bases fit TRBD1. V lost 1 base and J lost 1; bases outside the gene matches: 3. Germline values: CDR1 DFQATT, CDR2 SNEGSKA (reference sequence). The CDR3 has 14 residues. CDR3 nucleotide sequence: TGCAGTGCTAGAGTAGGGACAGCCCAAGAGACCCAGTACTTC. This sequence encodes CSARVGTAQETQYF.

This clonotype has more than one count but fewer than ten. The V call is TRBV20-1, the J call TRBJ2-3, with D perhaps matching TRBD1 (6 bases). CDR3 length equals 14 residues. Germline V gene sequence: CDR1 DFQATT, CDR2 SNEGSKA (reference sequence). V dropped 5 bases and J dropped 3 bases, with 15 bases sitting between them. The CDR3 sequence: CSAGRRGLTDTQYF. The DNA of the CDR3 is TGCAGTGCTGGACGCAGGGGTTTGACAGATACGCAGTATTTT.

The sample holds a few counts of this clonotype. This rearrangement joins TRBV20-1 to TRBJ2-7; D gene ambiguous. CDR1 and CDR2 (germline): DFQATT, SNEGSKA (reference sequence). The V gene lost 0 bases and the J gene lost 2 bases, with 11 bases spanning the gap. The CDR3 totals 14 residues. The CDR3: CSARDGLVPYEQYF. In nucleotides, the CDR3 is TGCAGTGCTAGAGATGGTCTAGTTCCCTACGAGCAGTACTTC.

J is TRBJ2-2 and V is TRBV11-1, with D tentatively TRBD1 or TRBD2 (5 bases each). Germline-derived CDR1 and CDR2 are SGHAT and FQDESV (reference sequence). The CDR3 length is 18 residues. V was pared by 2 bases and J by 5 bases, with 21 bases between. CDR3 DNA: TGTGCCAGCAGCTTATTGTCCGAACTGGGACGGAGGACCGGGGAGCTGTTTTTT. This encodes CASSLLSELGRRTGELFF.

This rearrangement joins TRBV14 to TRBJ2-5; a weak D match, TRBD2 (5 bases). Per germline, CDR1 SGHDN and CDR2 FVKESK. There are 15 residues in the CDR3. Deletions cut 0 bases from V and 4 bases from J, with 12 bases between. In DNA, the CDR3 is TGTGCCAGCAGCCAAGATCTATCGGGGTTAGAGACCCAGTACTTC. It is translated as CASSQDLSGLETQYF.